This T cell receptor beta chain stems from a study of metastatic and nonmetastatic thyroid tumors. Study-wide context: For malignant and benign thyroid patients, tumor or nodule tissue and blood were the sources whose repertoires were compared. Overall study findings and caveats: Reportedly, malignant thyroid tumors had significantly higher TCR beta diversity than benign nodules, in blood and tumor.

The entire patient cohort was treatment-naive prior to thyroid surgery. In the source study's methods: CDR3 differences across clinicopathological groups were used to build a distant-metastasis classifier for papillary thyroid cancer. MiXCR was used by TCRdb to re-call the PCR reads. The V and J calls were not made by the authors but by TCRdb's processing. Altogether tens of thousands of clones are present, 10% to 15% being singletons, with the ten largest covering roughly 6.4%. The ends were cut back, 4 bases at V and 4 bases at J, with 17 bases in the middle. CDR1 is DFQATT, CDR2 SNEGSKA, per germline (reference sequence). This CDR3 is 15 amino acids long. Regarding this clone: Antigen specificity is unknown.

This TCR derives from a male donor with papillary thyroid cancer or a benign thyroid nodule (not recorded which). Some clones in this sample may be carry-over from other donors' samples. The chain has TRBV20-1 and TRBJ2-1; D unclear. Sample: blood. The CDR3 region is CSAILFGRAYNEQFF. CDR3 coding DNA: TGCAGTGCTATCCTTTTTGGGCGAGCGTACAATGAGCAGTTCTTC.